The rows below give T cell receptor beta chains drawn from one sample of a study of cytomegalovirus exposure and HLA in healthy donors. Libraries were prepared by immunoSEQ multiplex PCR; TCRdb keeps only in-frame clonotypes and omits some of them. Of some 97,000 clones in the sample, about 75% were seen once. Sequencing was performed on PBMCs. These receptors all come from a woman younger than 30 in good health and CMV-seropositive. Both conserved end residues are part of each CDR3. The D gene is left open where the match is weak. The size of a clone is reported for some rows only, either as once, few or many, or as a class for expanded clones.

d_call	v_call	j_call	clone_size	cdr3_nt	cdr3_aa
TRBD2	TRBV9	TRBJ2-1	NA	TGTGCCAGCAGCGAGTCCGGGGGACTAGCGGCCAATGAGCAGTTCTTC	CASSESGGLAANEQFF
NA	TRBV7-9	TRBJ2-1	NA	TGTGCCAGCAGCTTAGGAAGCGGTAGCTCCTACAATGAGCAGTTCTTC	CASSLGSGSSYNEQFF
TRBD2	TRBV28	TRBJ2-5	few	TGTGCCAGTCAATCCCGGGACCTCCCCGCCCTAGCGGACCAAGAGACCCAGTACTTC	CASQSRDLPALADQETQYF
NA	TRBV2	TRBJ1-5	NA	TGTGCCAGCAGGGTACAGCCAAATCAGCCCCAGCATTTT	CASRVQPNQPQHF
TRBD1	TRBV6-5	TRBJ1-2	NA	TGTGCCAGCAGTTACATTACAGGGGGCGGTTATGGCTACACCTTC	CASSYITGGGYGYTF
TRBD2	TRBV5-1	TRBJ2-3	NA	TGCGCCAGCAGCTCGGAAGCGGGAGGGCCCGGAGATACGCAGTATTTT	CASSSEAGGPGDTQYF
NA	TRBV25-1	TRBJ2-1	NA	TGTGCCAGCAGTGATCCAACTAGCCCCACTTACAATGAGCAGTTCTTC	CASSDPTSPTYNEQFF
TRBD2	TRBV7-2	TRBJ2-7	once	TGTGCCAGCAGCTTCGGGGGGGACCGATCCTACGAGCAGTACTTC	CASSFGGDRSYEQYF
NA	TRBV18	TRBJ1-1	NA	TGTGCCAGCTCACTACGACAGGAGCAGAACACTGAAGCTTTCTTT	CASSLRQEQNTEAFF
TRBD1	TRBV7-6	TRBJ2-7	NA	TGTGCCAGCAGCCCCCCTTTGCGGGACAGGGTATACGAGCAGTACTTC	CASSPPLRDRVYEQYF
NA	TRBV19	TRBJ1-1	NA	TGTGCCACCGTGACAGGGAACACTGAAGCTTTCTTT	CATVTGNTEAFF
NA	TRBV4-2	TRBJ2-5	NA	TGTGCCAGCAGCCAAGATTACAGGATACAAGAGACCCAGTACTTC	CASSQDYRIQETQYF
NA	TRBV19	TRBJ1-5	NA	TGTGCCAGTAGATCCCAAACGGCAGGGAGGAGCAATCAGCCCCAGCATTTT	CASRSQTAGRSNQPQHF
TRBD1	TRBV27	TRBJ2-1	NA	TGTGCCAGCAAGGGGGCTGGGTCCCCAAGCGCGGGCAATGAGCAGTTCTTC	CASKGAGSPSAGNEQFF
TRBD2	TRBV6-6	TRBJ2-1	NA	TGTGCCAGTTGGGGGGGGAGCTCCTACAATGAGCAGTTCTTC	CASWGGSSYNEQFF
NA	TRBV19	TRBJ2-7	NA	TGTGCCAGTAGTATAGGGGGAGAGTACGAGCAGTACTTC	CASSIGGEYEQYF
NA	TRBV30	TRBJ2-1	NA	TGTGCCTGGAGTTCAGGGCTCCACTACAATGAGCAGTTCTTC	CAWSSGLHYNEQFF
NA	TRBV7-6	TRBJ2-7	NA	TGTGCCAGCAGCCTTCGCAGTGGTAGCGACTACGAGCAGTACTTC	CASSLRSGSDYEQYF
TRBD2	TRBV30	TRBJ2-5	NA	TGTGCCTGGAGTGTACCAGCGGGAGGGCCTGAGACCCAGTACTTC	CAWSVPAGGPETQYF
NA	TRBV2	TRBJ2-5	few	TGTGCCAGCAGGCCCCTTAGCAGCCAAGAGACCCAGTACTTC	CASRPLSSQETQYF
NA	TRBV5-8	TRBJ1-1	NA	TGTGCCAGCAGCTTGGTACAGGGCCTATTGAACACTGAAGCTTTCTTT	CASSLVQGLLNTEAFF
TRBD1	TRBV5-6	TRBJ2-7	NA	TGTGCCAGCAGCTCAGGGACAGGGTACTACGAGCAGTACTTC	CASSSGTGYYEQYF
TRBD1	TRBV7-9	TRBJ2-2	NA	TGTGCCAGCAGCGCTGGACAGGTTAACACCGGGGAGCTGTTTTTT	CASSAGQVNTGELFF
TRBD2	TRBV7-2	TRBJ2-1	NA	TGTGCCAGCAGCACTTCCGGGACTAGCGGGAGAGGATCATACAATGAGCAGTTCTTC	CASSTSGTSGRGSYNEQFF
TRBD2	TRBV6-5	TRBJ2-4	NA	TGTGCCAGCAGCGCGGGGGGGGCATTTGTTCAGTACTTC	CASSAGGAFVQYF
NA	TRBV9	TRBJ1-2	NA	TGTGCCAGCAGCCCTCTGGCGACTCTTGACTATGGCTACACCTTC	CASSPLATLDYGYTF
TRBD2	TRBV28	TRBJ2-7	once	TGTGCCAGCTCTAAGGGGGTTGTAGCGGGAGAAGTAAAAACCTACGAGCAGTACTTC	CASSKGVVAGEVKTYEQYF
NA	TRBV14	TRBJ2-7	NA	TGTGCCAGCAGCCAATTCCGGCTCAGGACTTACGAGCAGTACTTC	CASSQFRLRTYEQYF
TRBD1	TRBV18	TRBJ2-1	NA	TGTGCCAGCTCACCCACGAGCAGGGGGCTGTATGAGAATGAGCAGTTCTTC	CASSPTSRGLYENEQFF
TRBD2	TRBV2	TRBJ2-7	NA	TGTGCCAGCACTCCCTCTTCGGCGGGACTAGCGGGAGGAACCTACGAGCAGTACTTC	CASTPSSAGLAGGTYEQYF
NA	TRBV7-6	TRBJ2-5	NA	TGTGCCAGCAGCTTAAATTCAGGAGAGACCCAGTACTTC	CASSLNSGETQYF
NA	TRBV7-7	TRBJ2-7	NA	TGTGCCAGCAGCTTAGGCAGGGGAAGCGAGCAGTACTTC	CASSLGRGSEQYF
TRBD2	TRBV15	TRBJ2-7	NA	TGTGCCACCAGCAGGACAGTGAGCGGGAGTGGAGACTACGAGCAGTACTTC	CATSRTVSGSGDYEQYF
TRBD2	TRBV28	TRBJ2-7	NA	TGTGCCAGCAGTTCGACTAGCGGGAGCCACGAGCAGTACTTC	CASSSTSGSHEQYF
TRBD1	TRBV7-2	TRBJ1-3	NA	TGTGCCAGCAGCCGCGGGACAGCTTCTGGAAACACCATATATTTT	CASSRGTASGNTIYF
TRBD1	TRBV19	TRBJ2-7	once	TGTGCCAGCGGGACAGGGGGCTCCTACGAGCAGTACTTC	CASGTGGSYEQYF
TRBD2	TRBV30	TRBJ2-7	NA	TGTGCCTGGACCGCAGGACTAGCGGGGATCCCCTACGAGCAGTACTTC	CAWTAGLAGIPYEQYF
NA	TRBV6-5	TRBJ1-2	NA	TGTGCCAGCAGTTACCGGTGGGGACACAGGGACCGCGGCTACACCTTC	CASSYRWGHRDRGYTF
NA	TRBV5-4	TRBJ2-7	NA	TGTGCCAGCAGCTTGGTTGAGACCTACGAGCAGTACTTC	CASSLVETYEQYF
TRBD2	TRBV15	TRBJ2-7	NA	TGTGCCACCAGCAGATCAATACTAGCGGGACGGCTCGAGCAGTACTTC	CATSRSILAGRLEQYF